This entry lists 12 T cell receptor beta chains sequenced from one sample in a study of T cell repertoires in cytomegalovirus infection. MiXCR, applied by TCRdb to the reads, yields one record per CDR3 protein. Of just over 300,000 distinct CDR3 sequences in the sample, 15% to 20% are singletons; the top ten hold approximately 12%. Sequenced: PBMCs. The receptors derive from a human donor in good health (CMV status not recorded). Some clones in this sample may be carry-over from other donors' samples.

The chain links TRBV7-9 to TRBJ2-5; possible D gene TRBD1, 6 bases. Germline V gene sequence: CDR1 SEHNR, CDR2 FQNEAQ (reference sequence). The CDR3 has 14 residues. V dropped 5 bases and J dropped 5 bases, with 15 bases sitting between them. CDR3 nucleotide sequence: TGTGCCAGCAGCCGTATCGACAGGAGCGAGACCCAGTACTTC. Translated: CASSRIDRSETQYF.

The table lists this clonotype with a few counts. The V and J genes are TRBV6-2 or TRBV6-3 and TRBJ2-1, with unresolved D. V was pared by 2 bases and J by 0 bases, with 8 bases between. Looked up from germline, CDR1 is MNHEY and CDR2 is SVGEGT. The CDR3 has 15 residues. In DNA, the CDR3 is TGTGCCAGCAGTTACGGTCAGAGCTCCTACAATGAGCAGTTCTTC. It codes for CASSYGQSSYNEQFF.

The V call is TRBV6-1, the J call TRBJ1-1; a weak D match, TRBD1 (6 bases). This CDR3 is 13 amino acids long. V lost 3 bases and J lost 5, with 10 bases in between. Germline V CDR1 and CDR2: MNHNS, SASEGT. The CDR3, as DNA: TGTGCCAGCAGTGAGAGGGGGGAGACTGAAGCTTTCTTT. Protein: CASSERGETEAFF.

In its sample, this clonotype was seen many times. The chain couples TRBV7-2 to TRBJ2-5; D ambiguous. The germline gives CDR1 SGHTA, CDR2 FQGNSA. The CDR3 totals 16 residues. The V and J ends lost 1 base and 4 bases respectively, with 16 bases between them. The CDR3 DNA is TGTGCCAGCAGCTTAGTCGGTACGGGTGCCGGAGAGACCCAGTACTTC. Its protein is CASSLVGTGAGETQYF.

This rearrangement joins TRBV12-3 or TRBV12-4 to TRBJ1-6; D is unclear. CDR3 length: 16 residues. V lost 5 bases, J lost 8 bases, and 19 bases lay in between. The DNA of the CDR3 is TGTGCCAGCAGTGCCCAGGACCGGTCAATGCATTCACCCCTCCACTTT. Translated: CASSAQDRSMHSPLHF.

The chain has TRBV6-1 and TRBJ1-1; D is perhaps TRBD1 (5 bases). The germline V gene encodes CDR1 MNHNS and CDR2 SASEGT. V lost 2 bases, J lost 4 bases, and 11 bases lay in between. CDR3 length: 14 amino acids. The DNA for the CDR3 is TGTGCCAGCAGTGAAATGTGGGACGGCACTGAAGCTTTCTTT. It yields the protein CASSEMWDGTEAFF.

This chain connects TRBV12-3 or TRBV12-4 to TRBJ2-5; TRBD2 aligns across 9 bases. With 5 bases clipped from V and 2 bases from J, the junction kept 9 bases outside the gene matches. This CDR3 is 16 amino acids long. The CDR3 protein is CASSTAPGLAQETQYF. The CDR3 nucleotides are TGTGCCAGCAGTACGGCGCCGGGACTAGCTCAAGAGACCCAGTACTTC.

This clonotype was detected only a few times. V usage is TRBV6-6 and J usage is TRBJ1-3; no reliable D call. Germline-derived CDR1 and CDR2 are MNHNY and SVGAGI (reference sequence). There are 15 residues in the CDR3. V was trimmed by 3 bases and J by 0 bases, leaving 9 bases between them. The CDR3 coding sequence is TGTGCCAGCAGTTATGGCAGCTACTCTGGAAACACCATATATTTT. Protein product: CASSYGSYSGNTIYF.

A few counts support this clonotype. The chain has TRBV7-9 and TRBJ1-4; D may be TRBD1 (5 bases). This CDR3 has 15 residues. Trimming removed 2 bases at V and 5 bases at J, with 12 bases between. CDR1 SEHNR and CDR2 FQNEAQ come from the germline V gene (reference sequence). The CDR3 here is CASSLLTALNEKLFF. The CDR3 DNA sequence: TGTGCCAGCAGCTTACTGACAGCCCTCAATGAAAAACTGTTTTTT.

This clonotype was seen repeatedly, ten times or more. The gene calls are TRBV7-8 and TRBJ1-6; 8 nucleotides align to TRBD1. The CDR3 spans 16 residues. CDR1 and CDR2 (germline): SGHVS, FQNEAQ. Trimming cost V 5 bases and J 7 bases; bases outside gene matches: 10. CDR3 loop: CASSVGNRGANSPLHF. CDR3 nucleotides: TGTGCCAGCAGCGTTGGCAACAGGGGGGCGAATTCACCCCTCCACTTT.

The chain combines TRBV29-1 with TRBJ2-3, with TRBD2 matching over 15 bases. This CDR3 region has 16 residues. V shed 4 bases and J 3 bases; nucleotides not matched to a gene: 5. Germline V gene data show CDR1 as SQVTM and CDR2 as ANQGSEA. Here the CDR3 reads CSVAQGLAGGTDTQYF. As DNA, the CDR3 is TGCAGCGTTGCCCAGGGACTAGCGGGGGGAACAGATACGCAGTATTTT.

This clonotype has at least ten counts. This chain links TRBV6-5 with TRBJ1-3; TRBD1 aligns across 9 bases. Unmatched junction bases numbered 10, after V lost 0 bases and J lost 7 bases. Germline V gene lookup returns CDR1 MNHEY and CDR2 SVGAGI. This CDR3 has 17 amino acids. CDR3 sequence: CASSYSLDGTGFNTIYF. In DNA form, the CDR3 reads TGTGCCAGCAGTTACTCCTTGGACGGGACAGGGTTCAACACCATATATTTT.